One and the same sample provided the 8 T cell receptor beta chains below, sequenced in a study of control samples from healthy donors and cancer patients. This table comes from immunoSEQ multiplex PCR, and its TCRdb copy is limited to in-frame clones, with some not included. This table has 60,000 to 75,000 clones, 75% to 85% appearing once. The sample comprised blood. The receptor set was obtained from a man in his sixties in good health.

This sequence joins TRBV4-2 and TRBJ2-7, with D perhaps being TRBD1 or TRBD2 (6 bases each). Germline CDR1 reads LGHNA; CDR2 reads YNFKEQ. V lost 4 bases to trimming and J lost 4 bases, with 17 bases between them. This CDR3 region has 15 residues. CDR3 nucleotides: TGTGCCAGCAGCCTCGTAGGGGGGCTAACTTACGAGCAGTACTTC. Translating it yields CASSLVGGLTYEQYF.

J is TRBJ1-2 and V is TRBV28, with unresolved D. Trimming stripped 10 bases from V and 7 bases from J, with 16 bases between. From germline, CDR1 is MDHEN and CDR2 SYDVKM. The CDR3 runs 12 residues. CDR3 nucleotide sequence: TGTGCCACCACCCGAGGCCGGTTTGGCTACACCTTC. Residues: CATTRGRFGYTF.

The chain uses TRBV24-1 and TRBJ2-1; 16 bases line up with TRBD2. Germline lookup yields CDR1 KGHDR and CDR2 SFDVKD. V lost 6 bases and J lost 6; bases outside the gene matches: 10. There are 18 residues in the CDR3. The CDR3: CATSRSPGLAGGSNEQFF. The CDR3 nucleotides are TGTGCCACCAGTCGTTCGCCGGGACTAGCGGGAGGGTCCAATGAGCAGTTCTTC.

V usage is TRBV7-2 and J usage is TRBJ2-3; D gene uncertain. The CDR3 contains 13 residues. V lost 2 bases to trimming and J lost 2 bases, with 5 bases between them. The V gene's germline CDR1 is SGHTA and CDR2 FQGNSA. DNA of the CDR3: TGTGCCAGCAGCTTATCCCCCACAGATACGCAGTATTTT. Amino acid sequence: CASSLSPTDTQYF.

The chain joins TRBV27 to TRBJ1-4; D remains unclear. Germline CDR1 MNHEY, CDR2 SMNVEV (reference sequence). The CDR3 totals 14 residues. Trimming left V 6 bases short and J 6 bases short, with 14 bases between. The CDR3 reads CASSRWEGDEKLFF. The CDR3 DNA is TGTGCCAGCAGCCGTTGGGAAGGCGATGAAAAACTGTTTTTT. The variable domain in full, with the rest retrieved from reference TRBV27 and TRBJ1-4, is EAQVTQNPRYLITVTGKKLTVTCSQNMNHEYMSWYRQDPGLGLRQIYYSMNVEVTDKGDVPEGYKVSRKEKRNFPLILESPSPNQTSLYFCASSRWEGDEKLFFGSGTQLSVL.

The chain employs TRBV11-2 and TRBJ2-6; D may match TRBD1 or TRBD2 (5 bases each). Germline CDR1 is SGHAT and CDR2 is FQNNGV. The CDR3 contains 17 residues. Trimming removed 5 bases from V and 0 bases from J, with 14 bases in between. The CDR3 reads CASSPLGRGSGANVLTF. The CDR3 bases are TGTGCCAGCAGCCCTTTGGGACGTGGCTCTGGGGCCAACGTCCTGACTTTC. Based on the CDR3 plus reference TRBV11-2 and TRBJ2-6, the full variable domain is EAGVAQSPRYKIIEKRQSVAFWCNPISGHATLYWYQQILGQGPKLLIQFQNNGVVDDSQLPKDRFSAERLKGVDSTLKIQPAKLEDSAVYLCASSPLGRGSGANVLTFGAGSRLTVL.

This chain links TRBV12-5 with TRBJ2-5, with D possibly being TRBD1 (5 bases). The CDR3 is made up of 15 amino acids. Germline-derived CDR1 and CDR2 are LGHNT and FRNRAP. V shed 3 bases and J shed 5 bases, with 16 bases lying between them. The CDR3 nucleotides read TGTGCTAGTGGTTTAGGGGCGCCTGTCTCTGAGACCCAGTACTTC. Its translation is CASGLGAPVSETQYF.

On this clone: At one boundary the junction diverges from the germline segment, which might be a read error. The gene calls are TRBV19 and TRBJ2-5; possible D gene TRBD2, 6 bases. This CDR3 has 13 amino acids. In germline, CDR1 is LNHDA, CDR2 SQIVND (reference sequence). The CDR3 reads CASSRRDQGTQYF. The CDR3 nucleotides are TGTGCCAGTAGTAGGAGGGATCAAGGGACCCAGTACTTC.